This is a list of T cell receptor beta chains from one sample in a study of blood T cell repertoires in COVID-19. Repertoires were generated with immunoSEQ multiplex PCR, while TCRdb's copy carries only in-frame clones and drops some. Of 230,000 or so clones in the sample, around 89% were seen once. The sequencing input was peripheral blood. The source is a woman aged 60-75 years with COVID-19, enrolled during active disease. The CDR3 runs from the conserved cysteine through the conserved F or W. A D gene is named only where the DNA matches it firmly. Only some rows state a clone size, as once, few, many or a class for expanded clones.

j_call: TRBJ2-7
v_call: TRBV18
d_call: TRBD1
clone_size: .
cdr3_aa: CASSGGQGPYEQYF
cdr3_nt: TGTGCCAGCTCCGGGGGACAGGGTCCCTACGAGCAGTACTTC

j_call: TRBJ2-1
v_call: TRBV7-2
d_call: .
clone_size: .
cdr3_aa: CASSLEPQGTMYNEQFF
cdr3_nt: TGTGCCAGCAGCTTAGAACCGCAGGGAACAATGTACAATGAGCAGTTCTTC

j_call: TRBJ1-2
v_call: TRBV9
d_call: .
clone_size: .
cdr3_aa: CASSVGYFSEGGYTF
cdr3_nt: TGTGCCAGCAGCGTAGGCTATTTTTCCGAGGGCGGCTACACCTTC

j_call: TRBJ1-4
v_call: TRBV30
d_call: .
clone_size: .
cdr3_aa: CAWSFGGVDEKLFF
cdr3_nt: TGTGCCTGGTCCTTTGGGGGGGTTGATGAAAAACTGTTTTTT

j_call: TRBJ2-7
v_call: TRBV2
d_call: TRBD2
clone_size: many
cdr3_aa: CASRASGVSSYEQYF
cdr3_nt: TGTGCCAGCAGGGCTAGCGGGGTTAGCTCCTACGAGCAGTACTTC

j_call: TRBJ2-5
v_call: TRBV9
d_call: .
clone_size: .
cdr3_aa: CASSVGASGTFQETQYF
cdr3_nt: TGTGCCAGCAGCGTAGGAGCTTCGGGGACATTTCAAGAGACCCAGTACTTC

j_call: TRBJ2-7
v_call: TRBV6-5
d_call: .
clone_size: .
cdr3_aa: CASSYSGSPPTWEQYF
cdr3_nt: TGTGCCAGCAGTTACTCGGGCTCCCCTCCTACCTGGGAGCAGTACTTC

j_call: TRBJ1-1
v_call: TRBV11-3
d_call: TRBD1
clone_size: .
cdr3_aa: CASSSGAGGYTEAFF
cdr3_nt: TGTGCCAGCAGCTCAGGCGCAGGGGGCTACACTGAAGCTTTCTTT

j_call: TRBJ1-4
v_call: TRBV5-5
d_call: TRBD1
clone_size: .
cdr3_aa: CASSLVTGDLEKLFF
cdr3_nt: TGTGCCAGCAGCTTGGTCACAGGGGATCTTGAAAAACTGTTTTTT

j_call: TRBJ2-7
v_call: TRBV5-4
d_call: .
clone_size: .
cdr3_aa: CASSPISSYEQYF
cdr3_nt: TGTGCCAGCAGCCCGATCAGTTCCTACGAGCAGTACTTC

j_call: TRBJ1-4
v_call: TRBV6-2/TRBV6-3
d_call: .
clone_size: .
cdr3_aa: CASSRDEKLFF
cdr3_nt: TGTGCCAGCAGTCGTGATGAAAAACTGTTTTTT

j_call: TRBJ1-2
v_call: TRBV4-2
d_call: .
clone_size: .
cdr3_aa: CASSLNQGFDGYTF
cdr3_nt: TGTGCCAGCAGCCTAAATCAGGGGTTCGATGGCTACACCTTC

j_call: TRBJ1-5
v_call: TRBV5-1
d_call: .
clone_size: .
cdr3_aa: CASSHGGADYSNQPQHF
cdr3_nt: TGCGCCAGCAGCCACGGAGGCGCGGATTATAGCAATCAGCCCCAGCATTTT

j_call: TRBJ2-5
v_call: TRBV19
d_call: TRBD1
clone_size: once
cdr3_aa: CASTQGQGETQYF
cdr3_nt: TGTGCCAGTACCCAGGGACAGGGTGAGACCCAGTACTTC

j_call: TRBJ2-7
v_call: TRBV7-9
d_call: TRBD1
clone_size: once
cdr3_aa: CASSRLTGAEYEQYF
cdr3_nt: TGTGCCAGCAGCCGACTTACAGGGGCCGAATACGAGCAGTACTTC

j_call: TRBJ1-1
v_call: TRBV7-9
d_call: .
clone_size: .
cdr3_aa: CASSTNQGADTEAFF
cdr3_nt: TGTGCCAGCAGCACCAACCAAGGGGCGGACACTGAAGCTTTCTTT

j_call: TRBJ1-1
v_call: TRBV5-1
d_call: TRBD1
clone_size: .
cdr3_aa: CASSGDREPPEAFF
cdr3_nt: TGCGCCAGCAGCGGGGACAGGGAACCTCCTGAAGCTTTCTTT

j_call: TRBJ2-1
v_call: TRBV12-5
d_call: TRBD1
clone_size: .
cdr3_aa: CASGLSSGTGTLVGYNEQFF
cdr3_nt: TGTGCTAGTGGTTTGTCTTCCGGGACAGGTACCCTCGTAGGATACAATGAGCAGTTCTTC

j_call: TRBJ1-2
v_call: TRBV6-5
d_call: .
clone_size: .
cdr3_aa: CASSPGGRGYTF
cdr3_nt: TGTGCCAGCAGTCCCGGCGGTCGAGGCTACACCTTC

j_call: TRBJ2-2
v_call: TRBV7-6
d_call: .
clone_size: .
cdr3_aa: CASSASGPTTGELFF
cdr3_nt: TGTGCCAGCAGCGCCAGCGGGCCTACCACCGGGGAGCTGTTTTTT

j_call: TRBJ2-3
v_call: TRBV5-6
d_call: TRBD2
clone_size: once
cdr3_aa: CASSLVGGTSGTDTQYF
cdr3_nt: TGTGCCAGCAGCTTGGTCGGGGGGACGAGTGGCACAGATACGCAGTATTTT

j_call: TRBJ1-4
v_call: TRBV15
d_call: .
clone_size: once
cdr3_aa: CATSRDWAQGEKLFF
cdr3_nt: TGTGCCACCAGCAGAGATTGGGCGCAGGGGGAAAAACTGTTTTTT

j_call: TRBJ1-6
v_call: TRBV18
d_call: .
clone_size: .
cdr3_aa: CASSPGTPTDSPLHF
cdr3_nt: TGTGCCAGCTCGCCGGGGACACCAACAGATTCACCCCTCCACTTT

j_call: TRBJ1-1
v_call: TRBV12-3/TRBV12-4
d_call: .
clone_size: .
cdr3_aa: CASSLGNTEAFF
cdr3_nt: TGTGCCAGCAGCCTCGGGAACACTGAAGCTTTCTTT

j_call: TRBJ1-2
v_call: TRBV3-1/TRBV3-2
d_call: TRBD1
clone_size: .
cdr3_aa: CASSHPDRGDGYTF
cdr3_nt: TGTGCCAGCAGCCACCCGGACAGGGGGGATGGCTACACCTTC

j_call: TRBJ1-2
v_call: TRBV30
d_call: .
clone_size: once
cdr3_aa: CAWSTHGGFGYGYTF
cdr3_nt: TGTGCCTGGAGTACACACGGGGGGTTTGGCTATGGCTACACCTTC

j_call: TRBJ2-3
v_call: TRBV12-5
d_call: TRBD2
clone_size: .
cdr3_aa: CASGLGLAGGADTQYF
cdr3_nt: TGTGCTAGTGGTCTGGGACTAGCGGGGGGAGCGGATACGCAGTATTTT